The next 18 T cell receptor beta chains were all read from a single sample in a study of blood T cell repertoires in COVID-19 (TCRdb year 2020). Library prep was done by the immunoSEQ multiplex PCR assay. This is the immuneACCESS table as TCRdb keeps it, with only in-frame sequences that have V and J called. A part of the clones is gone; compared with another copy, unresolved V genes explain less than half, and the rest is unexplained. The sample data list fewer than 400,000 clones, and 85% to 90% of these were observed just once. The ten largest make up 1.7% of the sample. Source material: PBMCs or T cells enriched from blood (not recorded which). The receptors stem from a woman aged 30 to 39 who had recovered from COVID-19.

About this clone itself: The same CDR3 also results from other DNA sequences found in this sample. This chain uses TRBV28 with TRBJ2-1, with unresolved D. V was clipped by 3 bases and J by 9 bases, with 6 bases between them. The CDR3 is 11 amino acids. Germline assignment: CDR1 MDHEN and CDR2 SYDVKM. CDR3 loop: CASSFIGEQFF. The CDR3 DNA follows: TGTGCCAGCAGTTTTATCGGTGAGCAGTTCTTC.

As DNA, the CDR3 is TGTGCCACCCACAGGACAGGGAACACTGAAGCTTTCTTT. Protein sequence: CATHRTGNTEAFF. V usage is TRBV10-3 and J usage is TRBJ1-1; 7 bases map to TRBD1. V was clipped by 10 bases and J by 1 base; unmatched bases: 6. The V gene's germline CDR1 is ENHRY and CDR2 SYGVKD. The CDR3 extends over 13 amino acids.

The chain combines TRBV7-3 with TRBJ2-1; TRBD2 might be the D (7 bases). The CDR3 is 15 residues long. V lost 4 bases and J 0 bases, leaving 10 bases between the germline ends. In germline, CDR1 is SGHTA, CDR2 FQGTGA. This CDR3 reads CASSYRGASYNEQFF. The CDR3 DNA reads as TGTGCCAGCAGCTACCGGGGGGCCTCCTACAATGAGCAGTTCTTC.

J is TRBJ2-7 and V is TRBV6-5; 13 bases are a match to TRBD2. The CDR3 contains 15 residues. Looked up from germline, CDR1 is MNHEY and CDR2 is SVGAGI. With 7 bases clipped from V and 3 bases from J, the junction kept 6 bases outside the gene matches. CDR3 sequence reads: CASKTSGGPIYEQYF. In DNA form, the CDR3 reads TGTGCCAGCAAGACTAGCGGGGGGCCCATCTACGAGCAGTACTTC.

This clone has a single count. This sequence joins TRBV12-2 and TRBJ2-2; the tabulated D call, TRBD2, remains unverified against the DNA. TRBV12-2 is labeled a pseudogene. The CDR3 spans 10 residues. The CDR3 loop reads CASRPTLQFF. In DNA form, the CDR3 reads TGTGCAAGTCGACCTACCTTGCAGTTTTTT.

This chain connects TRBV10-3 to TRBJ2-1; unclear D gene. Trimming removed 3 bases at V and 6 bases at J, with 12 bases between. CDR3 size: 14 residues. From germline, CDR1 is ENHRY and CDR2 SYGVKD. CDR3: CAISDRWVANEQFF. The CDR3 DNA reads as TGTGCCATCAGTGATCGGTGGGTAGCCAATGAGCAGTTCTTC.

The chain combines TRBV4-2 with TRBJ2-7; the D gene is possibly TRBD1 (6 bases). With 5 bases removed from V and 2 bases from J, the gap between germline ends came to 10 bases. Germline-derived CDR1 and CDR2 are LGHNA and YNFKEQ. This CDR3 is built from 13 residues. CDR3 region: CASSSDRTYEQYF. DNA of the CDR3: TGTGCCAGCAGCAGTGACAGGACCTACGAGCAGTACTTC.

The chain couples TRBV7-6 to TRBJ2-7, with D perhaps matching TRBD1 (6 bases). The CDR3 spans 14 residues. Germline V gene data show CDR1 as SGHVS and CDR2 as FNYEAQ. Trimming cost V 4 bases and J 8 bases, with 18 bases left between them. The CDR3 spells CASSSPGDPTKQYF. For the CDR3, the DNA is TGTGCCAGCAGCTCCCCAGGGGACCCTACGAAGCAGTACTTC.

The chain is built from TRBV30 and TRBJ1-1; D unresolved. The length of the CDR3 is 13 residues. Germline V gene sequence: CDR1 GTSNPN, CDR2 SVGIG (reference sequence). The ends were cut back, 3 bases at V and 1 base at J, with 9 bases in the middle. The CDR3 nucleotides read TGTGCCTGGAGCGTTGACAAGAACACTGAAGCTTTCTTT. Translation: CAWSVDKNTEAFF. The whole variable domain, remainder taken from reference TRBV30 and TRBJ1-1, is SQTIHQWPATLVQPVGSPLSLECTVEGTSNPNLYWYRQAAGRGLQLLFYSVGIGQISSEVPQNLSASRPQDRQFILSSKKLLLSDSGFYLCAWSVDKNTEAFFGQGTRLTVV.

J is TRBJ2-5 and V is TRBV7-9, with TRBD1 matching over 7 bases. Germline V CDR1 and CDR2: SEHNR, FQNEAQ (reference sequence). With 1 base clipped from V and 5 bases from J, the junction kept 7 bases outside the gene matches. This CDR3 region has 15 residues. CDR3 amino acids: CASSLGEGGRETQYF. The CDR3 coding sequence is TGTGCCAGCAGCTTAGGGGAAGGGGGCCGGGAGACCCAGTACTTC.

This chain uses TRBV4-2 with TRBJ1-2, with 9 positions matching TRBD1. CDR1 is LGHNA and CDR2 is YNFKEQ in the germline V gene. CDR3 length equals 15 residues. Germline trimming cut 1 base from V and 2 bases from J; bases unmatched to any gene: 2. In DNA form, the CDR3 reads TGTGCCAGCAGCCAAGCGGACAGGGGAAACTATGGCTACACCTTC. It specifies CASSQADRGNYGYTF.

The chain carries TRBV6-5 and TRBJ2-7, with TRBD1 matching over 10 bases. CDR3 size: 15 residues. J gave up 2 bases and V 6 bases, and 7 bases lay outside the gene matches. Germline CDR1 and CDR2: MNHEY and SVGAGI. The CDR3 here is CASSSWTGGTYEQYF. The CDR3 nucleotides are TGTGCCAGCAGCTCCTGGACAGGGGGGACCTACGAGCAGTACTTC.

The CDR3 loop is CSASKWEEAYEQYF. The CDR3 DNA reads as TGCAGTGCTAGTAAGTGGGAGGAGGCCTACGAGCAGTACTTC. The chain combines TRBV20-1 with TRBJ2-7, with D possibly matching TRBD2 (6 bases). This CDR3 spans 14 amino acids. Germline values: CDR1 DFQATT, CDR2 SNEGSKA (reference sequence). The V and J ends lost 3 bases and 2 bases respectively, with 14 bases between them.

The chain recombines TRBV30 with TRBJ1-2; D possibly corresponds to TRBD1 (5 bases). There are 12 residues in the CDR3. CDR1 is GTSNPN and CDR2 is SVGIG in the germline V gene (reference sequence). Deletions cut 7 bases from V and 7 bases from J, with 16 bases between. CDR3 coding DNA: TGTGCCTTCGCGGGGCCTATCGGTGGCTACACCTTC. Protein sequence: CAFAGPIGGYTF.

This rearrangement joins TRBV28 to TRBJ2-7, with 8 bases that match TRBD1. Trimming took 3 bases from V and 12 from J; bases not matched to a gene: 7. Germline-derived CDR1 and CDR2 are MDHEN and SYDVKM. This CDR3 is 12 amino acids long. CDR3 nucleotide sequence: TGTGCCAGCAGTTTGCAGGGGGCGGTTTGGTACTTC. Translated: CASSLQGAVWYF.

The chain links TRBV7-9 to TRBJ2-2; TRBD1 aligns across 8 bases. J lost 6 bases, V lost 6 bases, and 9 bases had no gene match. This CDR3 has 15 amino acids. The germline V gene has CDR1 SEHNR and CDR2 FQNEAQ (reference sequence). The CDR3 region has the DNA TGTGCCAGCAGACCGACAGGGGCTAGCTCCGGGGAGCTGTTTTTT. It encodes CASRPTGASSGELFF.

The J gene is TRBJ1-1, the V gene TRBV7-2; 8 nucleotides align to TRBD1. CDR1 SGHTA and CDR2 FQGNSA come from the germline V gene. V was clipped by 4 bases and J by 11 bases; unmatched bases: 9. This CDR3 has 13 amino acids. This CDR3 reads CASSYGQGVDAFF. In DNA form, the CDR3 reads TGTGCCAGCAGCTACGGACAGGGAGTAGACGCTTTCTTT.

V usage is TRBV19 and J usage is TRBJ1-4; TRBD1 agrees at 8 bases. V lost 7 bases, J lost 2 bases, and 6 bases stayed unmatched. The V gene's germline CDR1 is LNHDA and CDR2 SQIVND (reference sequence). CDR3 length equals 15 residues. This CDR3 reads CASTGQGLTNEKLFF. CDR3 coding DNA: TGTGCCAGTACCGGACAGGGCCTTACTAATGAAAAACTGTTTTTT.